What follows are 5 T cell receptor beta chains derived from one specimen sequenced in a study of radiotherapy plus CTLA-4 blockade in lung cancer. This table comes from immunoSEQ multiplex PCR, and its TCRdb copy is limited to in-frame clones, with some not included. The top ten clones hold 0.82% of a sample with fewer than 100,000 clones, under 85% of them seen once. The specimen comprised peripheral blood, sampled from a patient treated with radiotherapy plus ipilimumab. The receptors stem from a human donor with non-small cell lung cancer who had stable disease on radiotherapy plus ipilimumab.

The J gene is TRBJ1-2, the V gene TRBV18, with TRBD1 identical over 7 bases. The germline CDR1 and CDR2 sequences are KGHSH and LQKENI. The CDR3 runs 14 residues. V shed 5 bases and J 1 base; nucleotides not matched to a gene: 4. CDR3: CASSIGTDNYGYTF. The CDR3 DNA sequence: TGTGCCAGCTCAATTGGGACAGATAACTATGGCTACACCTTC.

This sequence joins TRBV7-9 and TRBJ1-2; D might be TRBD1 (5 bases). The CDR3 runs 14 residues. The germline V and J ends were trimmed by 7 bases and 8 bases, with 20 bases remaining between them. Looked up from germline, CDR1 is SEHNR and CDR2 is FQNEAQ (reference sequence). CDR3 loop: CASMDSGTLRGYTF. The CDR3 coding sequence is TGTGCCAGCATGGACTCCGGGACGCTCAGAGGCTACACCTTC. Based on the CDR3 plus reference TRBV7-9 and TRBJ1-2, the full variable domain is DTGVSQNPRHKITKRGQNVTFRCDPISEHNRLYWYRQTLGQGPEFLTYFQNEAQLEKSRLLSDRFSAERPKGSFSTLEIQRTEQGDSAMYLCASMDSGTLRGYTFGSGTRLTVV.

The gene calls are TRBV5-1 and TRBJ1-2, with TRBD1 matching 8 bases. V lost 3 bases and J lost 2; bases outside the gene matches: 3. This CDR3 has 14 residues. The germline gives CDR1 SGHRS, CDR2 YFSETQ. The CDR3 reads CASSSGQVNYGYTF. The CDR3 DNA is TGCGCCAGCAGCTCGGGACAGGTGAACTATGGCTACACCTTC. Full variable domain (rest looked up from reference TRBV5-1 and TRBJ1-2): KAGVTQTPRYLIKTRGQQVTLSCSPISGHRSVSWYQQTPGQGLQFLFEYFSETQRNKGNFPGRFSGRQFSNSRSEMNVSTLELGDSALYLCASSSGQVNYGYTFGSGTRLTVV.

This clone was detected only a few times. The chain employs TRBV18 and TRBJ1-5; D may be TRBD1 (6 bases). CDR3 size: 15 residues. Germline V lookup: CDR1 KGHSH, CDR2 LQKENI. Trimming removed 2 bases at V and 7 bases at J, with 15 bases between. The CDR3 reads CASSPKVGAGQPQHF. The CDR3 nucleotides read TGTGCCAGCTCACCAAAGGTGGGGGCCGGACAGCCCCAGCATTTT.

The chain employs TRBV10-1 and TRBJ2-5, with 10 bases that match TRBD2. The J call may be wrong; the DNA end is better matched by TRBJ2-7. The CDR3 covers 14 residues. Per the germline V gene, CDR1 is WNHNN and CDR2 is SYGVQD (reference sequence). The CDR3 sequence is CASSLSSGSSEQYF. The CDR3 DNA follows: TGCGCCAGCAGTCTGTCTAGCGGGAGCTCCGAGCAGTACTTC.